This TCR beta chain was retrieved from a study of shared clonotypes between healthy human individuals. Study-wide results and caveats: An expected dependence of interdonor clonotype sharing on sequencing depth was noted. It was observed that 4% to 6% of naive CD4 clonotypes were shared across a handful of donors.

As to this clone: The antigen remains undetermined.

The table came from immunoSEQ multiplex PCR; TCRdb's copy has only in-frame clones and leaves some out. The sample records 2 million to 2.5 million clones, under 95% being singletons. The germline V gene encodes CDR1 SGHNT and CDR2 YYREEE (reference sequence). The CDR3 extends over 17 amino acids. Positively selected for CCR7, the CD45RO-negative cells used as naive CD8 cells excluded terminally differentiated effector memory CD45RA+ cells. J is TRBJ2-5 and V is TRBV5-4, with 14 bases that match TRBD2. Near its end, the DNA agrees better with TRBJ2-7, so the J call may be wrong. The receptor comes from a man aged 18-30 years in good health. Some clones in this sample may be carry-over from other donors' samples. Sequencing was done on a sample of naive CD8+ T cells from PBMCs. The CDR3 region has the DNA TGTGCCAGCAGTGGGCCGGGACTAGCGGGAGTGGGTTACGAGCAGTACTTC. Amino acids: CASSGPGLAGVGYEQYF.